Listed below are T cell receptor beta chains from one sample, sequenced in a study of blood T cell repertoires in COVID-19. Measured with immunoSEQ multiplex PCR; TCRdb has only the in-frame clones, and not every one. The table includes around 250,000 clones, around 90% detected once. Sequences were obtained from peripheral blood. Every receptor here comes from a human donor in a cohort sampled during active COVID-19. Each CDR3 is given with its conserved first and last residue. Each record gives: J gene, D gene, clone size, V gene, CDR3 protein, CDR3 DNA. D genes are given only for firm matches. Size is stated for part of the rows, as once, few or many counts, or as a class when the clone is expanded.

TRBJ1-4 NA once TRBV5-1 CASSLGGGPSTNEKLFF TGCGCCAGCAGCTTGGGAGGGGGTCCCTCAACTAATGAAAAACTGTTTTTT
TRBJ2-6 NA NA TRBV4-2 CASSQGDSRADKTSGANVLTF TGTGCCAGCAGCCAAGGGGATTCCAGGGCAGATAAGACCTCTGGGGCCAACGTCCTGACTTTC
TRBJ2-7 NA NA TRBV3-1/TRBV3-2 CASGFKGGYEQYF TGTGCCAGCGGATTTAAAGGGGGATACGAGCAGTACTTC
TRBJ1-3 TRBD1 NA TRBV18 CASSPLQGTGNTIYF TGTGCCAGCTCACCCTTACAGGGGACGGGAAACACCATATATTTT
TRBJ2-7 NA NA TRBV4-1 CASSPTREWSYEQYF TGCGCCAGCAGCCCAACCCGGGAGTGGTCCTACGAGCAGTACTTC
TRBJ2-1 TRBD2 NA TRBV5-1 CASSFSGGVNNEQFF TGCGCCAGCAGCTTCAGCGGGGGGGTAAACAATGAGCAGTTCTTC
TRBJ2-7 NA once TRBV5-1 CASSLAPASSYEQYF TGCGCCAGCAGCTTGGCGCCCGCGAGCTCCTACGAGCAGTACTTC
TRBJ2-7 TRBD2 NA TRBV7-2 CASRIAGDHYEQYF TGTGCCAGCAGGATAGCGGGGGACCACTACGAGCAGTACTTC
TRBJ1-1 TRBD1 NA TRBV7-9 CASSATGAGTEAFF TGTGCCAGCAGCGCTACAGGGGCTGGCACTGAAGCTTTCTTT
TRBJ1-3 NA NA TRBV28 CASSGGVSSGNTIYF TGTGCCAGCAGTGGGGGGGTTAGCTCTGGAAACACCATATATTTT
TRBJ1-2 NA NA TRBV11-2 CASSLSGRTGYGYTF TGTGCCAGCAGCTTATCAGGGCGGACCGGGTATGGCTACACCTTC
TRBJ2-7 NA NA TRBV5-1 CASSLGSSSYEQYF TGCGCCAGCAGCTTGGGGTCTAGCTCCTACGAGCAGTACTTC
TRBJ1-5 NA NA TRBV7-8 CASSPPEGPVNGQPQHF TGTGCCAGCAGCCCCCCGGAGGGGCCCGTGAATGGTCAGCCCCAGCATTTT